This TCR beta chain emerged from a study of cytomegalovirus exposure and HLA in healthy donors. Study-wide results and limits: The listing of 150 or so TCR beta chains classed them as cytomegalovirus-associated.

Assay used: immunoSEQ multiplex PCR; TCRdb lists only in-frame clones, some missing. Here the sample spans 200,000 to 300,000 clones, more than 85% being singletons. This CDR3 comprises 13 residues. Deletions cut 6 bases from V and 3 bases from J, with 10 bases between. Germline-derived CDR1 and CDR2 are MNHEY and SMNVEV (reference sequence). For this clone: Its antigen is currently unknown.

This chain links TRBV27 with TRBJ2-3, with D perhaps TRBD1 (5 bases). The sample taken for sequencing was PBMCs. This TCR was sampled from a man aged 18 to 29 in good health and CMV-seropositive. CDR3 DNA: TGTGCCAGCAGCTTCAGGGCGACAGATACGCAGTATTTT. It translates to CASSFRATDTQYF.